A single sample gave rise to the 17 T cell receptor beta chains below, sequenced in a study of blood T cell repertoires in COVID-19. Sequencing used immunoSEQ multiplex PCR; TCRdb keeps in-frame clones, though not all of them. Counted here are 250,000 to 350,000 clones, around 87% occurring once; the ten biggest clones make up 5.3%. The specimen sequenced was PBMCs or T cells enriched from blood (not recorded which). The receptor set was obtained from a woman aged 25 to 39 who had recovered from COVID-19.

J is TRBJ1-6 and V is TRBV28, with 9 bases identical to TRBD1. This CDR3 comprises 15 residues. Unmatched junction bases numbered 9, after V lost 6 bases and J lost 9 bases. CDR1 and CDR2 (germline): MDHEN, SYDVKM. The CDR3 is CASRLTGGASSPLHF. CDR3 sequence (DNA): TGTGCCAGCAGACTAACAGGGGGCGCAAGTTCACCCCTCCACTTT.

The chain employs TRBV13 and TRBJ1-6; 8 bases align to TRBD1. V was pared by 3 bases and J by 9 bases, with 10 bases of the junction left unmatched. The V gene's germline CDR1 is PRHDT and CDR2 FYEKMQ (reference sequence). The CDR3 is made up of 16 amino acids. The CDR3 DNA reads as TGTGCCAGCAGCTTTCGACAGGGGAGTCTTGGTTCACCCCTCCACTTT. It yields the protein CASSFRQGSLGSPLHF. The variable domain in full, with the rest retrieved from reference TRBV13 and TRBJ1-6, is AAGVIQSPRHLIKEKRETATLKCYPIPRHDTVYWYQQGPGQDPQFLISFYEKMQSDKGSIPDRFSAQQFSDYHSELNMSSLELGDSALYFCASSFRQGSLGSPLHFGNGTRLTVT.

CDR3 in amino acids: CASSLLPGEDTQYF. The CDR3 DNA sequence: TGCGCCAGCAGCTTGTTACCAGGGGAGGATACGCAGTATTTT. This chain links TRBV5-1 with TRBJ2-3; TRBD1 might be the D (6 bases). V lost 1 base and J lost 6, with 12 bases in between. This CDR3 has 14 amino acids. From germline, CDR1 is SGHRS and CDR2 YFSETQ.

The J gene is TRBJ1-4, the V gene TRBV4-1; the D gene is possibly TRBD1 (5 bases). With 6 bases removed from V and 6 bases from J, the gap between germline ends came to 14 bases. Looked up from germline, CDR1 is MGHRA and CDR2 is YSYEKL. The CDR3 consists of 14 residues. This chain's CDR3 is CASRQVVGDEKLFF. The CDR3 DNA sequence: TGCGCCAGCAGACAGGTGGTAGGGGATGAAAAACTGTTTTTT.

J is TRBJ2-7 and V is TRBV7-2; no clear D. The CDR3 covers 14 residues. With 2 bases removed from V and 2 bases from J, the gap between germline ends came to 10 bases. CDR1 is SGHTA and CDR2 is FQGNSA in the germline V gene. The CDR3, as DNA: TGTGCCAGCAGCTTAAGAAAGACAACCTACGAGCAGTACTTC. It specifies CASSLRKTTYEQYF.

This clone was picked up one time. The chain recombines TRBV6-5 with TRBJ1-3, with 7 bases aligning to TRBD1. Germline lookup yields CDR1 MNHEY and CDR2 SVGAGI. V lost 7 bases and J lost 4; bases outside the gene matches: 10. The CDR3 loop spans 15 amino acids. This chain's CDR3 is CASKLDRADGNTIYF. CDR3 DNA sequence: TGTGCCAGCAAACTCGACAGGGCAGACGGAAACACCATATATTTT.

V is TRBV19 and J is TRBJ1-2; 8 positions match TRBD1. V was clipped by 5 bases and J by 3 bases; unmatched bases: 5. Germline V lookup: CDR1 LNHDA, CDR2 SQIVND (reference sequence). The CDR3 length is 14 residues. The CDR3 loop is CASSFQGADYGYTF. CDR3 DNA sequence: TGTGCCAGTAGTTTCCAGGGGGCCGACTATGGCTACACCTTC. Variable domain in full (rest from reference TRBV19 and TRBJ1-2): DGGITQSPKYLFRKEGQNVTLSCEQNLNHDAMYWYRQDPGQGLRLIYYSQIVNDFQKGDIAEGYSVSREKKESFPLTVTSAQKNPTAFYLCASSFQGADYGYTFGSGTRLTVV.

The gene calls are TRBV24-1 and TRBJ2-1, with 9 bases lining up with TRBD2. CDR1 and CDR2 from the germline V gene are KGHDR and SFDVKD. The V and J ends lost 3 bases and 6 bases, in that order; junction bases with no gene match: 5. The CDR3 runs 15 residues. DNA for the CDR3: TGTGCCACCAGTGATCCGCGGGGGGGCGCCAATGAGCAGTTCTTC. Protein: CATSDPRGGANEQFF.

This clone has just a few counts. The chain couples TRBV18 to TRBJ1-6, with TRBD1 matching 8 bases. CDR1 and CDR2 from the germline V gene are KGHSH and LQKENI. The CDR3 is made up of 14 amino acids. With 6 bases clipped from V and 10 bases from J, the junction kept 8 bases outside the gene matches. The CDR3 here is CASSPGTGGSPLHF. For the CDR3, the DNA is TGTGCCAGCTCTCCCGGGACAGGTGGATCACCCCTCCACTTT.

This clone was counted once. V and J are TRBV19 and TRBJ2-7; 9 bases agree with TRBD2. CDR3 length equals 16 residues. J was trimmed by 3 bases and V by 3 bases; bases with no gene match: 9. Germline CDR1 LNHDA, CDR2 SQIVND (reference sequence). The CDR3 here is CASSISPGSGGYEQYF. Written as DNA, the CDR3 is TGTGCCAGTAGTATTTCCCCTGGTAGCGGGGGCTACGAGCAGTACTTC.

The CDR3 loop reads CASSPPPQGKETQYF. The CDR3 DNA reads TGTGCCAGCAGTCCGCCGCCCCAGGGGAAAGAGACCCAGTACTTC. The V and J genes are TRBV2 and TRBJ2-5, with a weak D call TRBD1 (6 bases). This CDR3 spans 15 amino acids. Germline CDR1 SNHLY, CDR2 FYNNEI. V lost 5 bases and J 3 bases, leaving 16 bases between the germline ends.

The CDR3 DNA sequence: TGTGCCAGCAGCAAAAGAAGTATTCAGGGGACTAATGAAAAACTGTTTTTT. It codes for CASSKRSIQGTNEKLFF. The chain links TRBV9 to TRBJ1-4; D is possibly TRBD1 (6 bases). Germline CDR1 is SGDLS and CDR2 is YYNGEE. The V end was cut by 4 bases, the J end by 2 bases, with 18 bases between. The CDR3 has 17 residues.

This chain joins TRBV6-5 and TRBJ1-5; no definite D call. Germline V gene data show CDR1 as MNHEY and CDR2 as SVGAGI. The CDR3 is 15 residues long. Between the trimmed V and J ends, which lost 8 bases and 2 bases, there was a span of 16 bases. As DNA, the CDR3 is TGTGCCAGCGGAGGAGGGTGGAGGGGCAATCAGCCCCAGCATTTT. Translation gives CASGGGWRGNQPQHF.

This clone was observed a few times. In DNA, the CDR3 is TGCGCCAGCAGCCCTTCGGGACAGAGGGACACCGGGGAGCTGTTTTTT. It yields the protein CASSPSGQRDTGELFF. The V call is TRBV5-1, the J call TRBJ2-2; 7 nucleotides match TRBD1. Germline CDR1 reads SGHRS; CDR2 reads YFSETQ. The length of the CDR3 is 16 residues. V trimming: 4 bases; J trimming: 3 bases; junction bases outside the gene matches: 9. Variable domain in full (rest from reference TRBV5-1 and TRBJ2-2): KAGVTQTPRYLIKTRGQQVTLSCSPISGHRSVSWYQQTPGQGLQFLFEYFSETQRNKGNFPGRFSGRQFSNSRSEMNVSTLELGDSALYLCASSPSGQRDTGELFFGEGSRLTVL.

This clone showed up just once. This chain joins TRBV7-2 and TRBJ1-5, with TRBD1 matching 10 bases. The germline V gene encodes CDR1 SGHTA and CDR2 FQGNSA. The CDR3 totals 14 residues. The trim removed 5 bases at V and 3 bases at J, leaving 1 base unmatched. CDR3 in DNA: TGTGCCAGCAGCGGGACAGGGGACAATCAGCCCCAGCATTTT. Protein sequence: CASSGTGDNQPQHF. The variable domain in full, completed from reference TRBV7-2 and TRBJ1-5, reads GAGVSQSPSNKVTEKGKDVELRCDPISGHTALYWYRQSLGQGLEFLIYFQGNSAPDKSGLPSDRFSAERTGGSVSTLTIQRTQQEDSAVYLCASSGTGDNQPQHFGDGTRLSIL.

The gene calls are TRBV10-2 and TRBJ1-5; no clear D gene. Trimming shortened V by 6 bases and J by 4 bases, and 16 bases separated the two germline ends. The CDR3 sequence is 15 residues long. Germline assignment: CDR1 WSHSY and CDR2 SAAADI. In DNA, the CDR3 is TGCGCCAGCAGCGCTTACTCGGGTCTAAATCAGCCCCAGCATTTT. Its protein is CASSAYSGLNQPQHF.

This clone appeared a single time. This chain uses TRBV12-5 with TRBJ2-2, with 10 nucleotides matching TRBD1. This CDR3 contains 16 residues. Germline V gives CDR1 LGHNT, CDR2 FRNRAP. J was trimmed by 5 bases and V by 1 base; bases with no gene match: 4. The CDR3 nucleotides are TGTGCTAGTGGTTTGGGGAGGACAGGGGGAACCGGGGAGCTGTTTTTT. It specifies CASGLGRTGGTGELFF.